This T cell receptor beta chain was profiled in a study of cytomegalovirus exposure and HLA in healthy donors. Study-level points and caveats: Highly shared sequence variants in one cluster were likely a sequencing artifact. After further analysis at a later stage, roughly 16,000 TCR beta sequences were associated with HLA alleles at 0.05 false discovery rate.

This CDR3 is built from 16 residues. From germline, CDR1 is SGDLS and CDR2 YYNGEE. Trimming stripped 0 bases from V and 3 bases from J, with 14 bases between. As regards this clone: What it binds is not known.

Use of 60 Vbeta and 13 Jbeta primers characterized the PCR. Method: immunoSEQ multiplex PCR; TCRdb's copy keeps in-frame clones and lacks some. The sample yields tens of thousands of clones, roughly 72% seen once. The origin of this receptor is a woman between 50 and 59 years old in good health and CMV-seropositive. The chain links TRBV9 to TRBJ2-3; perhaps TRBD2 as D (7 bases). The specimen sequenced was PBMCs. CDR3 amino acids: CASSVGGGGGTDTQYF. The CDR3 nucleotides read TGTGCCAGCAGCGTAGGGGGAGGGGGAGGTACAGATACGCAGTATTTT. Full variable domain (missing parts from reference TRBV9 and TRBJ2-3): DSGVTQTPKHLITATGQRVTLRCSPRSGDLSVYWYQQSLDQGLQFLIQYYNGEERAKGNILERFSAQQFPDLHSELNLSSLELGDSALYFCASSVGGGGGTDTQYFGPGTRLTVL.